This T cell receptor beta chain came from a study of T cells in localized non-small cell lung cancer. J lost 0 bases, V lost 3 bases, and 3 bases had no gene match. The CDR3 loop spans 16 amino acids. Per the germline V gene, CDR1 is MRHNA and CDR2 is SNTAGT. Measured with immunoSEQ multiplex PCR; TCRdb has only the in-frame clones, and not every one. The sample carries 70,000 to 90,000 clones, around 81% recorded once. This clone was detected once. As yet, its antigen is unknown. Study-wide results and caveats: Because sequencing included only one region (of the tumor), heterogeneity remains possible.

The gene calls are TRBV6-4 and TRBJ2-1; 9 bases agree with TRBD1. This material consisted of peripheral blood, taken before any cancer treatment. The source of this sequence is a female donor older than 55 with stage I lung adenocarcinoma. The CDR3 region is CASSETGGFSYNEQFF. CDR3 nucleotide sequence: TGTGCCAGCAGTGAGACAGGGGGTTTCTCCTACAATGAGCAGTTCTTC.